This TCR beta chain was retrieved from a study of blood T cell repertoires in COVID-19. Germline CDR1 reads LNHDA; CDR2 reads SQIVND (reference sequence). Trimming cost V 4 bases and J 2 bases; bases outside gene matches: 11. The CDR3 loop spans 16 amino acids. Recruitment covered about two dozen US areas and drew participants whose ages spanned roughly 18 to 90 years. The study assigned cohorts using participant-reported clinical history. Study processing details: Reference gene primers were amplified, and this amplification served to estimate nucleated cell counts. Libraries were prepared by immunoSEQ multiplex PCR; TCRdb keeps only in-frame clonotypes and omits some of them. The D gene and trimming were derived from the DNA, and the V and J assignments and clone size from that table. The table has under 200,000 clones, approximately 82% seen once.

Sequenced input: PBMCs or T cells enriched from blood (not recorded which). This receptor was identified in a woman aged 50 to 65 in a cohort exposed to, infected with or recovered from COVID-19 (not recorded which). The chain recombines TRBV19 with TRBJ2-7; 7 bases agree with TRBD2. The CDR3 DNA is TGTGCCAGTAGTACCTCTGTTGGGGGGACTACCTACGAGCAGTACTTC. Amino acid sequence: CASSTSVGGTTYEQYF.